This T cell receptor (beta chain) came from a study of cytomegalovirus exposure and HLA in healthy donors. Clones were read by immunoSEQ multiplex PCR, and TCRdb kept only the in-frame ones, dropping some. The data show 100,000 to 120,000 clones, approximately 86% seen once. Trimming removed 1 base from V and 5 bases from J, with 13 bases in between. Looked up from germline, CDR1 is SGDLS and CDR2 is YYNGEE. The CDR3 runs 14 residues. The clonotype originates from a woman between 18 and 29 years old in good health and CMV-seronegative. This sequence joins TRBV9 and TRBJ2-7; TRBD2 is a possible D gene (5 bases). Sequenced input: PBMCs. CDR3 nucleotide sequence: TGTGCCAGCAGCGTACGCCACCTCGGGGACGAGCAGTACTTC. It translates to CASSVRHLGDEQYF.